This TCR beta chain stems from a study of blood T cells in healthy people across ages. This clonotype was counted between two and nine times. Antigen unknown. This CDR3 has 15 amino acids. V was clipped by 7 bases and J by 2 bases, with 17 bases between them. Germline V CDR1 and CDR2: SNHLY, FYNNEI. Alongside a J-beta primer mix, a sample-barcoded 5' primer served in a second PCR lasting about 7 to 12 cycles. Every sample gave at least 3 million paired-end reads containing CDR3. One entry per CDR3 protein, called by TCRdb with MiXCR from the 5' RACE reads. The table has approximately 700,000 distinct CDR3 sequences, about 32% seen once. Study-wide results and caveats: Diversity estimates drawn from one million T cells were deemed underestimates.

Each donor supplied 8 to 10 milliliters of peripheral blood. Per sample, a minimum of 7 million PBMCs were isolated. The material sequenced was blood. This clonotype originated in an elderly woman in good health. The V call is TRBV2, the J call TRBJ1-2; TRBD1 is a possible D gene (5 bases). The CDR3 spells CASTEERGNNYGYTF. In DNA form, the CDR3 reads TGTGCCAGCACCGAGGAGCGGGGCAACAACTATGGCTACACCTTC.